The 21 T cell receptor beta chains below come from one sample, sequenced in a study of T cells after yellow fever vaccination. TCRdb analysed the 5' RACE reads with MiXCR anew, one entry per CDR3 protein. Of tens of thousands of distinct CDR3 sequences listed, 7.3% are singletons. The sequences come from CD8+ T cells sorted from PBMCs, collected 10 days after the first yellow fever vaccination. The receptors here all came from a man younger than 35 who received the YFV17D yellow fever vaccine.

This clonotype was seen ten or more times. The chain uses TRBV6-6 and TRBJ2-7, with TRBD1 matching over 10 bases. Trimming removed 8 bases from V and 7 bases from J; junction bases left unmatched: 8. The CDR3 extends over 13 amino acids. From germline, CDR1 is MNHNY and CDR2 SVGAGI (reference sequence). The CDR3 region has the DNA TGTGCCAGCGGACAGGGGGTCCTGGGGGAGCAGTACGTC. Protein sequence: CASGQGVLGEQYV.

This clonotype was counted a few times. This chain joins TRBV6-1 and TRBJ1-1; 7 positions match TRBD1. With V trimmed by 6 bases and J by 0 bases, 4 bases remained unmatched. Germline-derived CDR1 and CDR2 are MNHNS and SASEGT. CDR3 length equals 14 residues. CDR3 nucleotides: TGTGCCAGCAGACGGACAGGACTGAACACTGAAGCTTTCTTT. Its protein product is CASRRTGLNTEAFF.

This clonotype was seen at least ten times. V gene TRBV24-1 combines with J gene TRBJ2-3; 8 nucleotides match TRBD2. Germline V gives CDR1 KGHDR, CDR2 SFDVKD. With 2 bases clipped from V and 0 bases from J, the junction kept 9 bases outside the gene matches. This CDR3 spans 18 amino acids. CDR3 sequence reads: CATSDSMGTRPSTDTQYF. DNA for the CDR3: TGTGCCACCAGTGATTCAATGGGGACTAGACCTAGCACAGATACGCAGTATTTT.

This clonotype has at least ten counts. This sequence joins TRBV20-1 and TRBJ2-3; perhaps TRBD1 as D (5 bases). Trimming cost V 5 bases and J 1 base, with 13 bases left between them. CDR1 and CDR2 from the germline V gene are DFQATT and SNEGSKA (reference sequence). CDR3 length equals 14 residues. The CDR3 DNA sequence: TGCAGTGCTGAGCGCCAGGGCGGCACAGATACGCAGTATTTT. This gives the protein CSAERQGGTDTQYF.

Comment on this clonotype: A much larger clonotype is one base distant, so this may be a read error. The chain combines TRBV7-2 with TRBJ2-3; 7 nucleotides line up with TRBD2. The germline V gene has CDR1 SGHTA and CDR2 FQGNSA. Trimming took 7 bases from V and 5 from J; bases not matched to a gene: 6. This CDR3 comprises 13 residues. The CDR3 here is CASNWAGEDTQYF. The CDR3 nucleotides are TGTGCCAGCAACTGGGCGGGGGAAGATACGCAGTATTTT.

This clonotype was seen ten or more times. The chain joins TRBV4-3 to TRBJ2-6; no firm D call. The CDR3 length is 18 residues. Trimming removed 0 bases from V and 6 bases from J, with 18 bases in between. Germline CDR1 is LGHNA and CDR2 is YSLEER. CDR3 nucleotides: TGCGCCAGCAGCCAAGATTCTGCCGTGAAGGGATCGGCCAACGTCCTGACTTTC. Protein product: CASSQDSAVKGSANVLTF.

This clonotype was observed a handful of times. The chain combines TRBV14 with TRBJ1-2; TRBD1 agrees at 7 bases. With 6 bases clipped from V and 7 bases from J, the junction kept 2 bases outside the gene matches. CDR1 and CDR2 from the germline V gene are SGHDN and FVKESK. This CDR3 comprises 11 residues. This CDR3 is CASRTGSGYTF. Written as DNA, the CDR3 is TGTGCCAGCAGGACAGGGTCTGGCTACACCTTC.

There are many counts of this clonotype. The CDR3: CSVEGLRGDNEQFF. As DNA, the CDR3 is TGCAGCGTTGAGGGCTTGAGGGGAGACAATGAGCAGTTCTTC. The V and J genes are TRBV29-1 and TRBJ2-1; the D call may be TRBD1 or TRBD2 (5 bases each). Trimming shortened V by 3 bases and J by 5 bases, and 14 bases separated the two germline ends. Germline V gene sequence: CDR1 SQVTM, CDR2 ANQGSEA. The CDR3 is 14 residues long.

This clonotype appeared once. The chain combines TRBV4-2 with TRBJ2-5; TRBD1 matches 7 bases. Germline V gene lookup returns CDR1 LGHNA and CDR2 YNFKEQ. Germline trimming cut 5 bases from V and 2 bases from J; bases unmatched to any gene: 8. The CDR3 covers 15 residues. CDR3 region: CASSSGTVLQETQYF. The CDR3 nucleotides are TGTGCCAGCAGCTCCGGGACAGTTCTACAAGAGACCCAGTACTTC.

This clonotype has more than one count but fewer than ten. The chain joins TRBV7-7 to TRBJ2-5; D may be TRBD2 (6 bases). Trimming removed 1 base from V and 3 bases from J, with 12 bases in between. The CDR3 contains 15 residues. Germline V gene sequence: CDR1 SSHAT, CDR2 FNYEAQ (reference sequence). The CDR3 loop is CASSLVTGEKETQYF. The CDR3 region has the DNA TGTGCCAGCAGCTTAGTGACGGGGGAAAAAGAGACCCAGTACTTC.

The chain uses TRBV13 and TRBJ1-1, with D hard to call. Trimming pared 1 base from V and 11 bases from J, leaving 14 bases between. CDR1 is PRHDT, CDR2 FYEKMQ, per germline (reference sequence). The CDR3 is made up of 13 amino acids. CDR3 sequence: CASSLVGGTAAFF. The CDR3 DNA follows: TGTGCCAGCAGCTTAGTTGGCGGAACGGCCGCTTTCTTT. The variable domain in full, with the rest retrieved from reference TRBV13 and TRBJ1-1, is AAGVIQSPRHLIKEKRETATLKCYPIPRHDTVYWYQQGPGQDPQFLISFYEKMQSDKGSIPDRFSAQQFSDYHSELNMSSLELGDSALYFCASSLVGGTAAFFGQGTRLTVV.

There are many counts of this clonotype. The V call is TRBV7-2, the J call TRBJ1-1; possibly TRBD1 for D (5 bases). Per the germline V gene, CDR1 is SGHTA and CDR2 is FQGNSA. The CDR3 is 14 residues long. The V gene lost 0 bases and the J gene lost 1 base, with 6 bases spanning the gap. The CDR3 coding sequence is TGTGCCAGCAGCTTAGCCAGGGCGAACACTGAAGCTTTCTTT. Its translation is CASSLARANTEAFF.

This clonotype occurred a few times. The V call is TRBV18, the J call TRBJ2-5; D is uncertain. The CDR3 runs to 14 residues. CDR1 is KGHSH and CDR2 is LQKENI in the germline V gene. Trimming removed 2 bases at V and 2 bases at J, with 9 bases between. CDR3 nucleotide sequence: TGTGCCAGCTCACCAGGCAATCTACAAGAGACCCAGTACTTC. Residues: CASSPGNLQETQYF.

There are many counts of this clonotype. The chain uses TRBV24-1 and TRBJ2-2, with D tentatively TRBD2 (6 bases). V lost 5 bases and J lost 5, with 14 bases in between. CDR1 is KGHDR, CDR2 SFDVKD, per germline. This CDR3 has 15 residues. Here the CDR3 DNA reads TGTGCCACCAGTGCGTTGGTAGGGAGGACCGGGGAGCTGTTTTTT. It encodes CATSALVGRTGELFF.

This clonotype was recorded at least ten times. This chain uses TRBV7-9 with TRBJ2-7; 7 nucleotides match TRBD1. Trimming at V came to 5 bases and at J to 1 base, leaving 2 bases not matched to a gene. This CDR3 is built from 13 residues. Germline V gene sequence: CDR1 SEHNR, CDR2 FQNEAQ (reference sequence). CDR3 nucleotide sequence: TGTGCCAGCAGCGAACAGGGGTCCTACGAGCAGTACGTC. It codes for CASSEQGSYEQYV.

This clonotype was counted many times. The DNA for the CDR3 is TGTGCCAGCAGCGTAGAGGAGGGACTTATCCAAGAGACCCAGTACTTC. Translation gives CASSVEEGLIQETQYF. The chain links TRBV9 to TRBJ2-5; D may be TRBD2 (6 bases). CDR3 length equals 16 residues. Germline-derived CDR1 and CDR2 are SGDLS and YYNGEE. The V and J ends lost 0 bases and 1 base respectively, with 13 bases between them.

This clonotype was counted many times. The chain combines TRBV7-9 with TRBJ1-5; D is undetermined. The CDR3 is 14 amino acids. The ends were cut back, 1 base at V and 3 bases at J, with 7 bases in the middle. Germline V lookup: CDR1 SEHNR, CDR2 FQNEAQ (reference sequence). This CDR3 reads CASSLEENNQPQHF. Here the CDR3 DNA reads TGTGCCAGCAGCTTAGAAGAGAACAATCAGCCCCAGCATTTT.

This clonotype was observed many times. This rearrangement joins TRBV5-1 to TRBJ2-7; D not certain. Looked up from germline, CDR1 is SGHRS and CDR2 is YFSETQ. V shed 5 bases and J shed 0 bases, with 9 bases lying between them. The CDR3 has 13 amino acids. The CDR3 reads CASSLTVSYEQYF. The CDR3 DNA reads as TGCGCCAGCAGTCTGACCGTCTCCTACGAGCAGTACTTC.

V usage is TRBV5-1 and J usage is TRBJ1-4; tentative D call: TRBD1 (6 bases). Trimming removed 2 bases from V and 5 bases from J, with 19 bases in between. Germline V CDR1 and CDR2: SGHRS, YFSETQ. This CDR3 contains 17 residues. As DNA, the CDR3 is TGCGCCAGCAGCTTCCTTGGCTTGGGGGGGCCGAATGAAAAACTGTTTTTT. It is translated as CASSFLGLGGPNEKLFF.

This clonotype was seen only a few times. The chain carries TRBV24-1 and TRBJ2-5; no definite D call. There are 13 residues in the CDR3. Trimming pared 6 bases from V and 0 bases from J, leaving 7 bases between. Germline CDR1 is KGHDR and CDR2 is SFDVKD. The CDR3 sequence is CATSKGYQETQYF. CDR3 DNA sequence: TGTGCCACCAGTAAGGGATACCAAGAGACCCAGTACTTC.

At least ten counts were recorded for this clonotype. The chain employs TRBV9 and TRBJ2-2; D uncertain. This CDR3 is built from 13 residues. V was cut by 0 bases and J by 5 bases, with 5 bases left in between. From germline, CDR1 is SGDLS and CDR2 YYNGEE. The CDR3 DNA reads TGTGCCAGCAGCGTAGTAACTACCGGGGAGCTGTTTTTT. Its translation: CASSVVTTGELFF.